Sequencing of this T cell receptor (beta chain) was carried out in a study of T cell repertoires in Merkel cell carcinoma (dated by TCRdb to the late 2010s). Study-level background: Patients who had received intralesional immunotherapy or systemic immune checkpoint blockade ahead of the biopsy were left out. The MCPyV-specific clonotypes were initially defined from expanded tumor-infiltrating lymphocytes through tetramer sorting, cloning and paired TCR sequencing. Inclusion required a diagnosis of MCPyV-positive Merkel cell carcinoma and successful in vitro expansion of tumor-infiltrating lymphocytes.

TRB CDR3 sequencing and data processing of tumor genomic DNA were performed with the immunoSEQ assay. TCRdb took this table from immuneACCESS and kept in-frame rearrangements with V and J called. Such tables lack part of the clones; where checked against another copy, unresolved V genes explain under half of the gap, and the rest is unexplained. The sample profile shows approximately 14,000 clones; approximately 80% of them were found once. The biggest ten clones account for over 15% of the sample. Clipping removes 5 bases from V and 10 bases from J, with 11 as the unmatched junction base count. From the germline V gene (reference sequence), CDR1 is MNHNY and CDR2 is SVGAGI. Including the terminal cysteine and phenylalanine, the CDR3 comprises 15 residues. Only the CDR3 part of the read is kept: 45 bases, read in frame from the first base. Every study subject tested positive for serum antibodies to T-antigen and had biopsy-confirmed Merkel cell carcinoma that was MCPyV-positive. Genomic DNA was extracted from about six adjacent 10-micron frozen tumor sections without any cell sorting or culture. Tumor biopsy tissue of roughly 5 x 5 x 5 mm was frozen in optimal cutting temperature compound. In the frozen biopsy, scout sections stained with hematoxylin and eosin confirmed abundant Merkel cell carcinoma and infiltrating cells.

On this clone: Its specific antigen is unknown. There are no base qualities to consult, and no much larger clone falls within one base.

What the work shows at the level of the full study, not this receptor alone: The study did not examine normal tissue biopsies.

The specimen sequenced was tumor tissue. This clonotype was obtained from an adult with Merkel cell carcinoma. This sequence uses TRBV6-6 and TRBJ1-6, with 7 bases in between that match TRBD1. The CDR3 loop reads CASSRLTGKGSPLHF. The base sequence is TGTGCCAGCAGTCGCCTGACAGGGAAAGGATCACCCCTCCACTTT.